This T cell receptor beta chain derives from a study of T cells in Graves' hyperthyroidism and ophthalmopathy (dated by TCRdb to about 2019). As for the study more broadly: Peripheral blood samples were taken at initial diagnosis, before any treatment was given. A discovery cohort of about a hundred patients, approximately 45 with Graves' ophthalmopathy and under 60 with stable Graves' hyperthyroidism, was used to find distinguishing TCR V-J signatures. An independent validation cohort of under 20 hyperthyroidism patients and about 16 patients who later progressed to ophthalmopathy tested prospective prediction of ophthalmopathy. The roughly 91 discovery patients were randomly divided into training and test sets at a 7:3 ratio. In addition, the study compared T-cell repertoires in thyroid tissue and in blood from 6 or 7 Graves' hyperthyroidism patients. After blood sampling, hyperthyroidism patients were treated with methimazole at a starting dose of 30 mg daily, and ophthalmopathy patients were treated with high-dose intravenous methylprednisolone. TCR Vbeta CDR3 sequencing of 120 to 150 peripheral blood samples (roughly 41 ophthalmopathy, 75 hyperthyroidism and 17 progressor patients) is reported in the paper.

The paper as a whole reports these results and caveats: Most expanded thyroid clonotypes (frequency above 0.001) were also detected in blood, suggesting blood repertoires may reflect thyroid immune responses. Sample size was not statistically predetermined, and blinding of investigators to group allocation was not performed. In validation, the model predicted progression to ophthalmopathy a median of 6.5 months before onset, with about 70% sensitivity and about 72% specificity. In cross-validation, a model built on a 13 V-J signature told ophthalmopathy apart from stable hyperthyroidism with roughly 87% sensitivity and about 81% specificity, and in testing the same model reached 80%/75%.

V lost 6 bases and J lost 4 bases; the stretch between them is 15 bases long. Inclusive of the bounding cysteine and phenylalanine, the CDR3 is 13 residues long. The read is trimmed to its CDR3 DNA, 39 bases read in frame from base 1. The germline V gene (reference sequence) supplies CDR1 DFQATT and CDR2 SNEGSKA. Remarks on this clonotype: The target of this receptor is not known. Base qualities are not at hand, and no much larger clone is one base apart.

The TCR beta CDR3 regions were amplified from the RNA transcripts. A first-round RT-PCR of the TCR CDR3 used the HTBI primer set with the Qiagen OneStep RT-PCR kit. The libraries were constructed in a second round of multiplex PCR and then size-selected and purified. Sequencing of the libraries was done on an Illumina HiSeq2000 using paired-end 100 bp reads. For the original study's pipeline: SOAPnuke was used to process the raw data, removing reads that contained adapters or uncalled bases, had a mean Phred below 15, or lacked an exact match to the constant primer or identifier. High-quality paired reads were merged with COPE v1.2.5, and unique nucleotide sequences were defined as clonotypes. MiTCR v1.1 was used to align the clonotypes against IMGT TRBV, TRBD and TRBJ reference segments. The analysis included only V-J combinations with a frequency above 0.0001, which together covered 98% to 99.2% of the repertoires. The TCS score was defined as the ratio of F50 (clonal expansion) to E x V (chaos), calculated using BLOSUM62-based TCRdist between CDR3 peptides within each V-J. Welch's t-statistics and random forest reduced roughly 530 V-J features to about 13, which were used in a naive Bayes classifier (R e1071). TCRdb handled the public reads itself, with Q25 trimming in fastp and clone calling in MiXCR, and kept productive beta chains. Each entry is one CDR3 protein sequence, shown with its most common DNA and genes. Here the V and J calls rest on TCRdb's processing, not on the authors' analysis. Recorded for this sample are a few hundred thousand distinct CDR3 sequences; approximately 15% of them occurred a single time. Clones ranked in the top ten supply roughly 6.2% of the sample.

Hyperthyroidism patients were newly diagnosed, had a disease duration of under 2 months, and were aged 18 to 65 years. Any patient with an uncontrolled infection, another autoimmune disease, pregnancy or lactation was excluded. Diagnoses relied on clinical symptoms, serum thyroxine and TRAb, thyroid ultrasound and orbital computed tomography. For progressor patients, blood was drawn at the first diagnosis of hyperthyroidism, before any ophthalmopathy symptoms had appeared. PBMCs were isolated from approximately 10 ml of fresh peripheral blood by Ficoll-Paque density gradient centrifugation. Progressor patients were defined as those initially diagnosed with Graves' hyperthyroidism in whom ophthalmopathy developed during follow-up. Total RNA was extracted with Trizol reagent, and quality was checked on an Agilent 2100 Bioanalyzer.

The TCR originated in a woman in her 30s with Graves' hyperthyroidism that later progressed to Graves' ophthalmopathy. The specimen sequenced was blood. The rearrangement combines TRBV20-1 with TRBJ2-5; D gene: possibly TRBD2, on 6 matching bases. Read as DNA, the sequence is TGCAGTGCCCTGGCCCGGAGGGGAGAGACCCAGTACTTC. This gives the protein CSALARRGETQYF.